This passage covers 15 T cell receptor beta chains from one sample sequenced in a study of cytomegalovirus exposure and HLA in healthy donors. The PCR ran on 60 Vbeta and 13 Jbeta primers. Measured with immunoSEQ multiplex PCR; TCRdb has only the in-frame clones, and not every one. The sample records some 180,000 clones, 75% to 85% being singletons. The sample consisted of PBMCs. These receptors all stem from a woman aged 55-69 years in good health and CMV-seropositive.

This clone was seen only once. The J gene is TRBJ2-5, the V gene TRBV15; D possibly corresponds to TRBD1 (5 bases). CDR3 length equals 15 residues. The V end lost 0 bases, the J end lost 4 bases, and 12 bases lay between the germline ends. CDR1 and CDR2 from the germline V gene are LNHNV and YYDKDF (reference sequence). The CDR3 region is CATSRETVGAETQYF. The CDR3, as DNA: TGTGCCACCAGCAGAGAGACGGTTGGGGCAGAGACCCAGTACTTC.

V gene TRBV6-4 combines with J gene TRBJ2-2; 11 bases agree with TRBD2. Germline-derived CDR1 and CDR2 are MRHNA and SNTAGT. This CDR3 contains 15 residues. Trimming cost V 4 bases and J 7 bases; bases outside gene matches: 5. The CDR3 coding sequence is TGTGCCAGCAGTGCACTAGCGGGAGAAGTCGGGGAGCTGTTTTTT. The encoded protein is CASSALAGEVGELFF.

A single count supports this clone. The genes are TRBV6-5 and TRBJ2-1; 13 bases are a match to TRBD2. The V gene end was trimmed by 9 bases and the J gene end by 6 bases; junction bases not matched to a gene: 2. Germline assignment: CDR1 MNHEY and CDR2 SVGAGI. The CDR3 has 13 residues. The CDR3 DNA follows: TGTGCCAGAACTAGCGGGAGGGCCAATGAGCAGTTCTTC. It codes for CARTSGRANEQFF.

This chain connects TRBV14 to TRBJ2-7; 8 nucleotides align to TRBD1. The CDR3 sequence is 15 residues long. Losses at the gene ends were 4 bases for V and 4 bases for J; bases not matched to a gene: 9. Germline assignment: CDR1 SGHDN and CDR2 FVKESK. CDR3 in DNA: TGTGCCAGCAGCCCACGACGGACAGGGTCATACGAGCAGTACTTC. Amino acids: CASSPRRTGSYEQYF.

The chain has TRBV10-3 and TRBJ2-7; 9 nucleotides agree with TRBD2. This CDR3 spans 19 amino acids. J lost 0 bases, V lost 5 bases, and 17 bases had no gene match. Per the germline V gene, CDR1 is ENHRY and CDR2 is SYGVKD. CDR3 DNA sequence: TGTGCCATCAGTCCGTCGAGCGGGCTAGCGGGAAAAAGCTCCTACGAGCAGTACTTC. Its protein is CAISPSSGLAGKSSYEQYF.

CDR3: CASSRRLGATDTQYF. The CDR3 DNA is TGTGCCAGCAGCAGGAGGTTGGGGGCCACAGATACGCAGTATTTT. V usage is TRBV9 and J usage is TRBJ2-3; D might be TRBD1 (6 bases). V was pared by 4 bases and J by 2 bases, with 14 bases between. The germline V gene encodes CDR1 SGDLS and CDR2 YYNGEE. The CDR3 extends over 15 amino acids.

The chain couples TRBV19 to TRBJ2-2; the match to TRBD2 covers 12 bases. This CDR3 is 15 amino acids long. The germline CDR1 and CDR2 sequences are LNHDA and SQIVND (reference sequence). After removal of 7 bases from V and 4 bases from J, the junction contained 4 bases not matched to a gene. CDR3 in DNA: TGTGCCAGTAATCTACTAGCGGGAGGCACCGGGGAGCTGTTTTTT. It codes for CASNLLAGGTGELFF.

The chain combines TRBV6-1 with TRBJ1-2, with D unclear. The CDR3 sequence is 17 residues long. Trimming pared 0 bases from V and 0 bases from J, leaving 14 bases between. CDR1 is MNHNS, CDR2 SASEGT, per germline. The CDR3 spells CASSEAMARHSNYGYTF. The CDR3 bases are TGTGCCAGCAGTGAAGCGATGGCCAGACATTCTAACTATGGCTACACCTTC.

The V and J genes are TRBV27 and TRBJ1-3; perhaps TRBD1 as D (6 bases). CDR3 length: 15 amino acids. The germline V gene encodes CDR1 MNHEY and CDR2 SMNVEV (reference sequence). Trimming left V 6 bases short and J 0 bases short, with 12 bases between. CDR3 protein: CASSRTGISGNTIYF. The CDR3 DNA reads TGTGCCAGCAGCCGTACAGGGATCTCTGGAAACACCATATATTTT.

The chain links TRBV9 to TRBJ2-4, with D maybe TRBD1 (6 bases). CDR1 is SGDLS and CDR2 is YYNGEE in the germline V gene. Between the trimmed V and J ends, which lost 0 bases and 8 bases, there was a span of 9 bases. The CDR3 is made up of 13 amino acids. The CDR3 nucleotides are TGTGCCAGCAGCGTAGGCAGGGGAGACATTCAGTACTTC. Translated, it gives CASSVGRGDIQYF.

This chain uses TRBV5-4 with TRBJ2-2, with TRBD1 matching over 7 bases. Per germline, CDR1 SGHNT and CDR2 YYREEE (reference sequence). This CDR3 contains 16 residues. V trimming: 4 bases; J trimming: 5 bases; junction bases outside the gene matches: 11. In nucleotides, the CDR3 is TGTGCCAGCAGCCCTAAGACAGGGCGGGTGACCGGGGAGCTGTTTTTT. This sequence encodes CASSPKTGRVTGELFF. Full variable domain (rest looked up from reference TRBV5-4 and TRBJ2-2): ETGVTQSPTHLIKTRGQQVTLRCSSQSGHNTVSWYQQALGQGPQFIFQYYREEENGRGNFPPRFSGLQFPNYSSELNVNALELDDSALYLCASSPKTGRVTGELFFGEGSRLTVL.

J is TRBJ1-3 and V is TRBV7-2, with D hard to call. CDR1 SGHTA and CDR2 FQGNSA come from the germline V gene. V lost 4 bases to trimming and J lost 3 bases, with 10 bases between them. This CDR3 comprises 14 residues. The CDR3 sequence: CASSSLGSGNTIYF. The CDR3 DNA follows: TGTGCCAGCAGCTCCCTCGGGAGTGGAAACACCATATATTTT.

The rearrangement uses TRBV6-1 and TRBJ2-7, with D perhaps TRBD2 (6 bases). The CDR3 sequence is 13 residues long. The germline V gene has CDR1 MNHNS and CDR2 SASEGT. The V end lost 10 bases, the J end lost 5 bases, and 18 bases lay between the germline ends. In DNA, the CDR3 is TGTGCCACGGGGGTAGGGGCGCTCAACGAGCAGTACTTC. Translated: CATGVGALNEQYF.

The chain combines TRBV7-9 with TRBJ2-1; 8 bases align to TRBD2. CDR3 length: 16 residues. V lost 6 bases, J lost 8 bases, and 15 bases stayed unmatched. CDR1 SEHNR and CDR2 FQNEAQ come from the germline V gene (reference sequence). The DNA for the CDR3 is TGTGCCAGCAGTCCTAGGGGTAGCGGGAATATCGATGAGCAGTTCTTC. This codes for CASSPRGSGNIDEQFF. Full variable domain (missing parts from reference TRBV7-9 and TRBJ2-1): DTGVSQNPRHKITKRGQNVTFRCDPISEHNRLYWYRQTLGQGPEFLTYFQNEAQLEKSRLLSDRFSAERPKGSFSTLEIQRTEQGDSAMYLCASSPRGSGNIDEQFFGPGTRLTVL.

The J gene is TRBJ2-7, the V gene TRBV29-1; 8 bases fit TRBD1. The length of the CDR3 is 13 residues. The germline V gene has CDR1 SQVTM and CDR2 ANQGSEA. Germline trimming cut 5 bases from V and 1 base from J; bases unmatched to any gene: 4. CDR3 DNA: TGCAGCGTTCACGACAGGGGATCCTACGAGCAGTACTTC. Amino acids: CSVHDRGSYEQYF.